This T cell receptor (beta chain) stems from a study of read filtering for tumor transcriptome and immune sequencing. In its sample, this clonotype ranks as medium-sized. The antigen remains unidentified. Study-wide results and caveats: Compared with RNA-seq, IR-seq gave much higher clonotype depth and reliability.

The CDR3 covers 16 residues. The V segment lost 6 bases and the J segment 8 bases; nucleotides outside the gene matches: 13. In germline, CDR1 is DFQATT, CDR2 SNEGSKA (reference sequence). The library was built from roughly 400 ng RNA with molecular barcoded adaptors for alpha/delta and beta/gamma chains. Each CDR3 protein is one row after TCRdb ran MiXCR on the reads. The sample carries about 5,700 distinct CDR3 sequences, about a fifth recorded once. The material sequenced was a population of CD138-negative cells sorted from bone marrow. The sequence was obtained from a donor aged 40 or over with multiple myeloma. V gene TRBV20-1 combines with J gene TRBJ2-1; 13 bases line up with TRBD2. The CDR3 DNA reads as TGCAGTGCCTCGCCCGGACTAGCGGGAGTGGGGGATGAGCAGTTCTTC. Translating it yields CSASPGLAGVGDEQFF.